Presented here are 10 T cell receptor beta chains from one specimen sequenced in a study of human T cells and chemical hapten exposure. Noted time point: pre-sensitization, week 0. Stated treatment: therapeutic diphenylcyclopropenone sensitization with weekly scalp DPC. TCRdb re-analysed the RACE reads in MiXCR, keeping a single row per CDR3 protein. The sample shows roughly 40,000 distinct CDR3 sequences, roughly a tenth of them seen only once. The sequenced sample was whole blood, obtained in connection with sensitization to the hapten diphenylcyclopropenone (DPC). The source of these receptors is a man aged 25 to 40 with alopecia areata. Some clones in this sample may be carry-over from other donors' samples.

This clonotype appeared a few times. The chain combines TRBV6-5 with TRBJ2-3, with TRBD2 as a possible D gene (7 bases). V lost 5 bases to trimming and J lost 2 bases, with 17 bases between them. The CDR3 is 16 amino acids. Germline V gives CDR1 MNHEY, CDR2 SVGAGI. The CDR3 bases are TGTGCCAGCAGTCCCTCGCGGGGGCCCTACACAGATACGCAGTATTTT. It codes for CASSPSRGPYTDTQYF.

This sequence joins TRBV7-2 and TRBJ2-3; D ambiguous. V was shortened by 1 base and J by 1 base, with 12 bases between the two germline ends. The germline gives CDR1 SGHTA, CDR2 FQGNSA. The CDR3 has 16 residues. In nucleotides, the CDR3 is TGTGCCAGCAGCTTAGAGGATTCCCCCCGCACAGATACGCAGTATTTT. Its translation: CASSLEDSPRTDTQYF.

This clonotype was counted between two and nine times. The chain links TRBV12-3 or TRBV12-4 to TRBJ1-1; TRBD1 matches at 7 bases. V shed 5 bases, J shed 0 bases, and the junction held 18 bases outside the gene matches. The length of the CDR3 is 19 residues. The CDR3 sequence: CASSIYYRTRQGMNTEAFF. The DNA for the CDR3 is TGTGCCAGCAGTATTTATTATCGGACCCGACAGGGTATGAACACTGAAGCTTTCTTT.

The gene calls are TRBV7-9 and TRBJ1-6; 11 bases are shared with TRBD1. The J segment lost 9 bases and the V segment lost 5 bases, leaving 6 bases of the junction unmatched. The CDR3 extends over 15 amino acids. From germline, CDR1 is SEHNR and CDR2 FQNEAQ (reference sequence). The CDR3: CASSHGQGAVSPLHF. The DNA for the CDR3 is TGTGCCAGCAGCCACGGACAGGGGGCGGTTTCACCCCTCCACTTT.

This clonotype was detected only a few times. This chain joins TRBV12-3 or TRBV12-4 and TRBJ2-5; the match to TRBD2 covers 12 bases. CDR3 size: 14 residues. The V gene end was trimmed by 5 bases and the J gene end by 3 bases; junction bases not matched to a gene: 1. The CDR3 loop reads CASSRTSGKETQYF. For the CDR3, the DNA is TGTGCCAGCAGTCGGACTAGCGGGAAAGAGACCCAGTACTTC.

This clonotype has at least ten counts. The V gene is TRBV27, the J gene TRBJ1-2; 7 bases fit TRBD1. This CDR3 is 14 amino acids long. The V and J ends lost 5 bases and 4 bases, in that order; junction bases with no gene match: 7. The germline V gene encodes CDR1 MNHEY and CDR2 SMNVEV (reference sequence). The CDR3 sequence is CASSPGQRAYGYTF. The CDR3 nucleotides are TGTGCCAGCAGTCCGGGACAGCGGGCCTATGGCTACACCTTC.

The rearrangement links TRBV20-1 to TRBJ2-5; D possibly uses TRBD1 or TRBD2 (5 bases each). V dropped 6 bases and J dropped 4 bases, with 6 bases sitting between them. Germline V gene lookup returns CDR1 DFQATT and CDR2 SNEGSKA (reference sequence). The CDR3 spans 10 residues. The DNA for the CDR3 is TGCAGTGCCGGGACAGAGACCCAGTACTTC. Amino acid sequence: CSAGTETQYF.

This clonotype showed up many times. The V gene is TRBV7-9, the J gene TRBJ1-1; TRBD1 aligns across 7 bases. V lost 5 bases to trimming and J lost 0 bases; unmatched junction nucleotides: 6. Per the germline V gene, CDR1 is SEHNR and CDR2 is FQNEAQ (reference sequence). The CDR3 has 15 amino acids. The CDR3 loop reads CASSPRGLVNTEAFF. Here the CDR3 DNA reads TGTGCCAGCAGCCCAAGGGGGCTGGTGAACACTGAAGCTTTCTTT.

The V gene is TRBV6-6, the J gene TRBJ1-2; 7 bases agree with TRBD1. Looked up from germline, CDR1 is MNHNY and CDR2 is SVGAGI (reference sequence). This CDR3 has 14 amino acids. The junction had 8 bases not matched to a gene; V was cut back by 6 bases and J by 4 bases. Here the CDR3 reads CASSQDRRIYGYTF. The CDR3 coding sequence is TGTGCCAGCAGCCAGGACAGGCGCATCTATGGCTACACCTTC.

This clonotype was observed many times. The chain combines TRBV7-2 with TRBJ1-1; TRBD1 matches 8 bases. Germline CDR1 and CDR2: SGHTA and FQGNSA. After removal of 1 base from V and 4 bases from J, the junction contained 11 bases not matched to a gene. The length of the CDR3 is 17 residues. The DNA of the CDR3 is TGTGCCAGCAGCTTAGGGTTTGACAGGGGATGGTTCACTGAAGCTTTCTTT. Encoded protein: CASSLGFDRGWFTEAFF.